A single sample gave rise to the 25 T cell receptor beta chains below, sequenced in a study of blood T cell repertoires in COVID-19. Generated by immunoSEQ multiplex PCR, the TCRdb table keeps only in-frame clones and is missing some. The data hold tens of thousands of clones, with around 87% observed a single time. Sample: peripheral blood. Every receptor here comes from a human donor in a cohort sampled during active COVID-19. The donor label of this sample is uncertain.

The chain uses TRBV6-5 and TRBJ2-2; 8 bases match TRBD1. Germline lookup yields CDR1 MNHEY and CDR2 SVGAGI. The CDR3 spans 14 residues. V was clipped by 7 bases and J by 5 bases; unmatched bases: 6. In nucleotides, the CDR3 is TGTGCCAGCATACGGACAGGGAGAACCGGGGAGCTGTTTTTT. It codes for CASIRTGRTGELFF.

The chain carries TRBV4-1 and TRBJ1-5, with TRBD1 as a possible D gene (6 bases). V lost 1 base to trimming and J lost 3 bases, with 10 bases between them. The V gene's germline CDR1 is MGHRA and CDR2 YSYEKL. This CDR3 region has 15 residues. CDR3: CASSQGGRNNQPQHF. The CDR3 DNA sequence: TGCGCCAGCAGCCAAGGGGGGCGCAACAATCAGCCCCAGCATTTT.

This clone was observed a single time. The rearrangement joins TRBV2 to TRBJ2-5, with 8 bases identical to TRBD2. Looked up from germline, CDR1 is SNHLY and CDR2 is FYNNEI. The junction had 7 bases not matched to a gene; V was cut back by 6 bases and J by 4 bases. The CDR3 runs 14 residues. This chain's CDR3 is CASRSGSKTETQYF. As DNA, the CDR3 is TGTGCCAGCAGAAGCGGGAGCAAGACAGAGACCCAGTACTTC.

The V call is TRBV6-4, the J call TRBJ2-5; 13 bases line up with TRBD2. With V trimmed by 8 bases and J by 5 bases, 2 bases remained unmatched. CDR3 length: 13 amino acids. In germline, CDR1 is MRHNA, CDR2 SNTAGT. Here the CDR3 DNA reads TGTGCCAGCGCACTAGCGGGAGGGGAGACCCAGTACTTC. Its translation: CASALAGGETQYF.

The V and J genes are TRBV6-9 and TRBJ2-1; 11 bases line up with TRBD2. Germline V CDR1 and CDR2: MNHGY, SVAAGI. With 6 bases clipped from V and 10 bases from J, the junction kept 14 bases outside the gene matches. The CDR3 is 16 residues long. CDR3 amino acids: CASSSPGTSGHLEQFF. The CDR3 nucleotides read TGTGCCAGCAGCTCCCCCGGGACTAGCGGCCACTTGGAGCAGTTCTTC.

V usage is TRBV12-3 or TRBV12-4 and J usage is TRBJ2-7, with D tentatively TRBD2 (5 bases). CDR3 size: 12 residues. The V gene lost 7 bases and the J gene lost 3 bases, with 10 bases spanning the gap. Here the CDR3 reads CASTQEGYEQYF. For the CDR3, the DNA is TGTGCCAGCACCCAAGAGGGCTACGAGCAGTACTTC.

The V gene is TRBV5-1, the J gene TRBJ1-5, with a tentative D call TRBD1 (6 bases). Germline CDR1 SGHRS, CDR2 YFSETQ. This CDR3 comprises 14 residues. Trimming took off 0 bases at V and 9 bases at J, with 13 bases between the two ends. The CDR3 nucleotides are TGCGCCAGCAGCTTGGAAGGGGGACTAGGGCCCCAGCATTTT. The encoded protein is CASSLEGGLGPQHF.

V and J are TRBV10-3 and TRBJ2-3, with D perhaps TRBD1 (5 bases). In germline, CDR1 is ENHRY, CDR2 SYGVKD. The length of the CDR3 is 15 residues. Trimming took 0 bases from V and 4 from J, leaving 11 bases between them. The chain's CDR3 is CAISESGVRADTQYF. In DNA, the CDR3 is TGTGCCATCAGTGAGTCAGGGGTACGGGCAGATACGCAGTATTTT.

This chain connects TRBV9 to TRBJ1-6; D gene ambiguous. The germline V gene encodes CDR1 SGDLS and CDR2 YYNGEE. The CDR3 covers 14 residues. V was trimmed by 0 bases and J by 11 bases, leaving 12 bases between them. CDR3 loop: CASSVEGSQAPLHF. The CDR3 DNA reads TGTGCCAGCAGCGTAGAAGGATCCCAGGCACCCCTCCACTTT.

This clone occurred once. V and J are TRBV27 and TRBJ1-6; a weak D match, TRBD1 (5 bases). Germline V gives CDR1 MNHEY, CDR2 SMNVEV (reference sequence). This CDR3 is 15 amino acids long. V was clipped by 6 bases and J by 4 bases, with 13 bases between them. The CDR3 reads CASSRAAPYNSPLHF. The CDR3 nucleotides are TGTGCCAGCAGCAGGGCAGCGCCATATAATTCACCCCTCCACTTT.

The CDR3 spells CASSLMGGADFYNEQFF. In nucleotides, the CDR3 is TGTGCCAGCAGCTTAATGGGCGGGGCCGACTTCTACAATGAGCAGTTCTTC. This chain links TRBV7-3 with TRBJ2-1; the D gene is possibly TRBD2 (6 bases). The CDR3 totals 17 residues. CDR1 is SGHTA, CDR2 FQGTGA, per germline. Trimming removed 1 base at V and 3 bases at J, with 16 bases between.

The chain recombines TRBV28 with TRBJ2-1, with 14 bases aligning to TRBD2. Germline CDR1 and CDR2: MDHEN and SYDVKM. The CDR3 totals 18 residues. Trimming removed 5 bases from V and 1 base from J; junction bases left unmatched: 7. The DNA of the CDR3 is TGTGCCAGCAGTCCCCCGGGACTAGCGGGAGTTTCCTACAATGAGCAGTTCTTC. Amino acid sequence: CASSPPGLAGVSYNEQFF.

The chain recombines TRBV4-1 with TRBJ2-1, with 12 bases that match TRBD2. Per the germline V gene, CDR1 is MGHRA and CDR2 is YSYEKL. This CDR3 is 17 amino acids long. The trim removed 3 bases at V and 8 bases at J, leaving 11 bases unmatched. CDR3 sequence reads: CASSHIRTSGIGDEQFF. The CDR3 nucleotides read TGCGCCAGCAGCCATATTAGGACTAGCGGGATTGGCGATGAGCAGTTCTTC.

This clone came up a few times. V is TRBV13 and J is TRBJ2-1; TRBD1 might be the D (5 bases). Trimming took 5 bases from V and 10 from J, leaving 15 bases between them. There are 13 residues in the CDR3. Germline CDR1 PRHDT, CDR2 FYEKMQ (reference sequence). CDR3 sequence (DNA): TGTGCCAGCAGCCGGACGAACAGGCGGGAGCAGTTCTTC. Amino acid sequence: CASSRTNRREQFF.

This rearrangement joins TRBV5-1 to TRBJ2-7; 8 nucleotides agree with TRBD2. V shed 7 bases and J 5 bases; nucleotides not matched to a gene: 11. This CDR3 is built from 14 residues. Germline values: CDR1 SGHRS, CDR2 YFSETQ. In nucleotides, the CDR3 is TGCGCCAGCTGTTTAGCGGGATTTTTCGACGAGCAGTACTTC. Its translation is CASCLAGFFDEQYF.

The V call is TRBV27, the J call TRBJ2-1, with 8 bases that match TRBD1. CDR1 and CDR2 (germline): MNHEY, SMNVEV (reference sequence). With 5 bases clipped from V and 10 bases from J, the junction kept 16 bases outside the gene matches. The length of the CDR3 is 16 residues. The CDR3 coding sequence is TGTGCCAGCAGTAGACGCCGGGGACAGGAATCGAACGAGCAGTTCTTC. Its protein product is CASSRRRGQESNEQFF.

The chain combines TRBV7-8 with TRBJ2-7; 7 nucleotides align to TRBD1. Germline trimming cut 3 bases from V and 0 bases from J; bases unmatched to any gene: 8. The CDR3 runs to 16 residues. CDR1 is SGHVS and CDR2 is FQNEAQ in the germline V gene. The DNA for the CDR3 is TGTGCCAGCAGCTTCCTCTCGGGACAGAGCTCCTACGAGCAGTACTTC. Translation gives CASSFLSGQSSYEQYF.

This clone was counted between two and nine times. The rearrangement uses TRBV7-9 and TRBJ2-7; 8 nucleotides agree with TRBD2. The CDR3 runs 13 residues. The junction had 2 bases not matched to a gene; V was cut back by 5 bases and J by 2 bases. The germline CDR1 and CDR2 sequences are SEHNR and FQNEAQ (reference sequence). The CDR3, as DNA: TGTGCCAGCAGCCGGGGACTAGCCTACGAGCAGTACTTC. It translates to CASSRGLAYEQYF.

V is TRBV7-3 and J is TRBJ2-3, with TRBD2 matching 7 bases. Per the germline V gene, CDR1 is SGHTA and CDR2 is FQGTGA. V shed 5 bases and J 15 bases; nucleotides not matched to a gene: 11. This CDR3 comprises 12 residues. The CDR3 loop is CASSPLAGVRYF. Here the CDR3 DNA reads TGTGCCAGCAGCCCCCTGGCGGGAGTACGTTATTTT.

This chain links TRBV5-4 with TRBJ1-1, with D unresolved. Looked up from germline, CDR1 is SGHNT and CDR2 is YYREEE (reference sequence). Trimming left V 4 bases short and J 1 base short, with 14 bases between. This CDR3 has 15 residues. In nucleotides, the CDR3 is TGTGCCAGCAGCAACCGCGGACTTCGGAACACTGAAGCTTTCTTT. It encodes CASSNRGLRNTEAFF.

The chain joins TRBV4-2 to TRBJ2-7; perhaps TRBD2 as D (6 bases). The CDR3 is made up of 15 amino acids. Germline-derived CDR1 and CDR2 are LGHNA and YNFKEQ. The germline V and J ends were trimmed by 4 bases and 4 bases, with 17 bases remaining between them. CDR3 nucleotide sequence: TGTGCCAGCAGCCGACCGGGACTTGGGCCTTACGAGCAGTACTTC. Translated, it gives CASSRPGLGPYEQYF.

V gene TRBV5-1 combines with J gene TRBJ2-1, with TRBD2 identical over 7 bases. In germline, CDR1 is SGHRS, CDR2 YFSETQ. The length of the CDR3 is 15 residues. J lost 6 bases, V lost 3 bases, and 9 bases had no gene match. The CDR3 bases are TGCGCCAGCAGCTGGGGGAGCGGGATTTTCAATGAGCAGTTCTTC. The encoded protein is CASSWGSGIFNEQFF.

This rearrangement joins TRBV2 to TRBJ2-5, with 8 bases identical to TRBD1. Germline trimming cut 9 bases from V and 9 bases from J; bases unmatched to any gene: 9. The CDR3 has 12 amino acids. The germline gives CDR1 SNHLY, CDR2 FYNNEI. The CDR3 is CASGTGPAAQYF. The CDR3 DNA sequence: TGTGCCAGTGGGACAGGCCCGGCGGCCCAGTACTTC. Together with reference TRBV2 and TRBJ2-5, the CDR3 gives the full variable domain: EPEVTQTPSHQVTQMGQEVILRCVPISNHLYFYWYRQILGQKVEFLVSFYNNEISEKSEIFDDQFSVERPDGSNFTLKIRSTKLEDSAMYFCASGTGPAAQYFGPGTRLLVL.

This clone was detected only once. The chain uses TRBV11-2 and TRBJ1-1; TRBD1 matches at 7 bases. This CDR3 contains 16 residues. Germline CDR1 and CDR2: SGHAT and FQNNGV. Trimming at V came to 6 bases and at J to 3 bases, leaving 13 bases not matched to a gene. CDR3 bases: TGTGCCAGCAGGATACAGGGGCTCTTTAGATACACTGAAGCTTTCTTT. Translating it yields CASRIQGLFRYTEAFF.

The sample holds one count of this clone. The rearrangement uses TRBV4-1 and TRBJ2-6; TRBD1 might be the D (5 bases). The CDR3 runs to 16 residues. Trimming removed 1 base at V and 2 bases at J, with 9 bases between. Germline assignment: CDR1 MGHRA and CDR2 YSYEKL. CDR3 in DNA: TGCGCCAGCAGCCAAGTGTCAGGGCCTGGGGCCAACGTCCTGACTTTC. Amino acids: CASSQVSGPGANVLTF.